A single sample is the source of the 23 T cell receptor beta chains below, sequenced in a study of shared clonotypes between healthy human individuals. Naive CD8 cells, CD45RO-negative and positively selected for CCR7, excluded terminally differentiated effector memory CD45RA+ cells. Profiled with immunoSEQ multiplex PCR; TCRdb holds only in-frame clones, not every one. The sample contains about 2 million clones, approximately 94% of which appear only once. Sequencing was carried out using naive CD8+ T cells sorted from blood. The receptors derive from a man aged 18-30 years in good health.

CDR3 DNA: TGCGCCAGCAGCCAAGCCCGACTCGGCTACGAGCAGTACTTC. Protein: CASSQARLGYEQYF. The genes are TRBV4-1 and TRBJ2-7; D unresolved. CDR3 length: 14 amino acids. The germline V and J ends were trimmed by 1 base and 3 bases, with 10 bases remaining between them. Germline V gives CDR1 MGHRA, CDR2 YSYEKL.

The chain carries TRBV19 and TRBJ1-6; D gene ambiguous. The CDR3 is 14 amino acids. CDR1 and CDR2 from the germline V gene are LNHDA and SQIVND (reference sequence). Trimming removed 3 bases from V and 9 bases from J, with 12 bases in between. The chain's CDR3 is CASSIVGLGSPLHF. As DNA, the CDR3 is TGTGCCAGTAGTATTGTGGGGTTAGGTTCACCCCTCCACTTT.

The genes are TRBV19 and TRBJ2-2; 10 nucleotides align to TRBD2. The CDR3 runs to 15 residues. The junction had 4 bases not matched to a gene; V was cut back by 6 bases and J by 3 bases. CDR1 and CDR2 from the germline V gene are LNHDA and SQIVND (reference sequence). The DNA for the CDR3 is TGTGCCAGTAGAACTAGCGGGGATTACACCGGGGAGCTGTTTTTT. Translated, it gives CASRTSGDYTGELFF. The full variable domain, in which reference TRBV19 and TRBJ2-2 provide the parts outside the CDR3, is DGGITQSPKYLFRKEGQNVTLSCEQNLNHDAMYWYRQDPGQGLRLIYYSQIVNDFQKGDIAEGYSVSREKKESFPLTVTSAQKNPTAFYLCASRTSGDYTGELFFGEGSRLTVL.

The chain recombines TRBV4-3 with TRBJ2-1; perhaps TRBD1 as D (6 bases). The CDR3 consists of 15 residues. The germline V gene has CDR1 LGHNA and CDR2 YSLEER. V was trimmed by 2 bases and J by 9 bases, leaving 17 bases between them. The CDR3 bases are TGCGCCAGCAGCCAAAAAAACAGAACAGGGTCTGAGCAGTTCTTC. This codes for CASSQKNRTGSEQFF.

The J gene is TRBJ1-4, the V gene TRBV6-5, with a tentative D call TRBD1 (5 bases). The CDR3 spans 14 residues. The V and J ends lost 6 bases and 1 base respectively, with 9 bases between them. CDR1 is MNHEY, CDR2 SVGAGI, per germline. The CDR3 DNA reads TGTGCCAGCAGCGGCAGGGAAACTAATGAAAAACTGTTTTTT. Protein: CASSGRETNEKLFF.

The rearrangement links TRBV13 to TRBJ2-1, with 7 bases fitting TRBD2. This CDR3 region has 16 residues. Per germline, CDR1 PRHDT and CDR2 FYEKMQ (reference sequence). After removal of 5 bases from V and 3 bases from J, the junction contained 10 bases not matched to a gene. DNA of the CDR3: TGTGCCAGCAGCCCGAGCGGGGTAAACTACTACAATGAGCAGTTCTTC. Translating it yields CASSPSGVNYYNEQFF.

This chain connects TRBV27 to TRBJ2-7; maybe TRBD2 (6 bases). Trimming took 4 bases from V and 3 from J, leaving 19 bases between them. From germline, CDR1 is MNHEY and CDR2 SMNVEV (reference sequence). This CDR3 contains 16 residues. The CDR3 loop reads CASSSIMGGSYYEQYF. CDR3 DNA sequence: TGTGCCAGCAGTTCAATAATGGGAGGCAGTTACTACGAGCAGTACTTC.

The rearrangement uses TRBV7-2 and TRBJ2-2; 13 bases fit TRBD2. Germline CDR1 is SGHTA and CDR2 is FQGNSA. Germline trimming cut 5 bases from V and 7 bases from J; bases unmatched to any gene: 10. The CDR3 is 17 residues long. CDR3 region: CASSQYTSGRAVGELFF. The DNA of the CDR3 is TGTGCCAGCAGCCAATATACTAGCGGGAGGGCCGTCGGGGAGCTGTTTTTT.

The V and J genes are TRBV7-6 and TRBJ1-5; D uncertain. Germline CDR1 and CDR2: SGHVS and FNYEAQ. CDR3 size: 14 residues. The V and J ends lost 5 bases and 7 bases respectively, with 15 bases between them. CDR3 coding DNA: TGTGCCAGCAGCGTATTTGAGGAAGGACAGCCCCAGCATTTT. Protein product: CASSVFEEGQPQHF.

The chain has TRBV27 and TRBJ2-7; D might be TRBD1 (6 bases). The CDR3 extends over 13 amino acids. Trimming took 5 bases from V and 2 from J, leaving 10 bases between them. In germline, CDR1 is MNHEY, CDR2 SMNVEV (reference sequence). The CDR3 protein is CASSQGSAYEQYF. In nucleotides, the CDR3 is TGTGCCAGCAGTCAGGGGTCCGCCTACGAGCAGTACTTC.

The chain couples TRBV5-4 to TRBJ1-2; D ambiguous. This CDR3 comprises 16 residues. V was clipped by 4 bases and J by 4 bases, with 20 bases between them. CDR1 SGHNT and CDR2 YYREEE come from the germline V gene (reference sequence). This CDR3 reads CASSNLGPEGTYGYTF. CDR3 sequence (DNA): TGTGCCAGCAGCAACCTGGGCCCGGAAGGAACCTATGGCTACACCTTC.

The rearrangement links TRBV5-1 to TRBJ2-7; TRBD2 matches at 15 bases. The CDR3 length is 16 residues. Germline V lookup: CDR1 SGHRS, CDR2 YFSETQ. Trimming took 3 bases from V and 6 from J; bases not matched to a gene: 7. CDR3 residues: CASSSGLAGGNGEQYF. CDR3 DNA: TGCGCCAGCAGCTCAGGACTAGCGGGAGGGAACGGCGAGCAGTACTTC.

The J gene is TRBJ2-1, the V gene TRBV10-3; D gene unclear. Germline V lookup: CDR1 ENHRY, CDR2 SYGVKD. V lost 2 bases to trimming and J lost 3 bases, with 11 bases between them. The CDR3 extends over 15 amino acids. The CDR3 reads CAISENDPNYNEQFF. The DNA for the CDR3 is TGTGCCATCAGTGAGAACGACCCTAACTACAATGAGCAGTTCTTC.

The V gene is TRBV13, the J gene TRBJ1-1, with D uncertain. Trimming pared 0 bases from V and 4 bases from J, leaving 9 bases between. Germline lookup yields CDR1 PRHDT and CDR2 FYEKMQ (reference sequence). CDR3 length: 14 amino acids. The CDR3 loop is CASSLGQKGTEAFF. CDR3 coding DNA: TGTGCCAGCAGCTTAGGACAGAAGGGCACTGAAGCTTTCTTT.

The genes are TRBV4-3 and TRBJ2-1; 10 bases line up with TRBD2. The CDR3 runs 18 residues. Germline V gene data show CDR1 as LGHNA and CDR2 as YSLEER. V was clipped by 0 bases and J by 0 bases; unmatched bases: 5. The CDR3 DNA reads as TGCGCCAGCAGCCAAGATGATACTAGCGGGACCTCCTACAATGAGCAGTTCTTC. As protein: CASSQDDTSGTSYNEQFF.

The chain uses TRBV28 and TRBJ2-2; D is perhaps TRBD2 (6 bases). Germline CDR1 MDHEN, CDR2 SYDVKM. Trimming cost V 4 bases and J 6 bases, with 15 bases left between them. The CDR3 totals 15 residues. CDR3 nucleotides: TGTGCCAGCAGTTCTCCCGGGACTGTGGCCGGGGAGCTGTTTTTT. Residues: CASSSPGTVAGELFF.

The CDR3 reads CASGQGVGTDEKLFF. CDR3 in DNA: TGCGCCAGCGGGCAAGGGGTTGGGACAGATGAAAAACTGTTTTTT. V is TRBV4-1 and J is TRBJ1-4, with 7 bases fitting TRBD1. Trimming at V came to 8 bases and at J to 6 bases, leaving 12 bases not matched to a gene. CDR3 length equals 15 residues. CDR1 and CDR2 (germline): MGHRA, YSYEKL.

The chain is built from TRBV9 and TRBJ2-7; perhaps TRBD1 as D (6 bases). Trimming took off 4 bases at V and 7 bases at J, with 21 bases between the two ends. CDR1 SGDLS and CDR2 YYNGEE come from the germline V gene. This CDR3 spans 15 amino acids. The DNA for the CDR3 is TGTGCCAGCAGCAGCGGCGGACAGCTCCAGGAGGAGCAGTACTTC. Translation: CASSSGGQLQEEQYF. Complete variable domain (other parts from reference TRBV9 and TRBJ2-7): DSGVTQTPKHLITATGQRVTLRCSPRSGDLSVYWYQQSLDQGLQFLIQYYNGEERAKGNILERFSAQQFPDLHSELNLSSLELGDSALYFCASSSGGQLQEEQYFGPGTRLTVT.

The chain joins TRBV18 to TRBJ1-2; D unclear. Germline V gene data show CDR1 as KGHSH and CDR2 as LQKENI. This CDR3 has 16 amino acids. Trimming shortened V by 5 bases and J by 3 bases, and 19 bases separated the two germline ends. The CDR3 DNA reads TGTGCCAGCTCAGCCTCGCGAGACCTGTTATACTATGGCTACACCTTC. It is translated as CASSASRDLLYYGYTF.

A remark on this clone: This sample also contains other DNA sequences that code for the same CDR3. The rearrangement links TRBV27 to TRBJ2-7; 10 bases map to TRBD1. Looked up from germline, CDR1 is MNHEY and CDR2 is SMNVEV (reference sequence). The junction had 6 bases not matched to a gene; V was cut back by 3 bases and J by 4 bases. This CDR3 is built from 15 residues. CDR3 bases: TGTGCCAGCAGTTTTTCCGGGACAGGGGTTTACGAGCAGTACTTC. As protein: CASSFSGTGVYEQYF.

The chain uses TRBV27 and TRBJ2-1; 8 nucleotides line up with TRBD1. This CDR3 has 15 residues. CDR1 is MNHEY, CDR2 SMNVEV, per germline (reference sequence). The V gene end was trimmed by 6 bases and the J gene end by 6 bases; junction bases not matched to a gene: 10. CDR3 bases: TGTGCCAGCAGGCTTGGACAGGGAGGTGGCAATGAGCAGTTCTTC. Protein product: CASRLGQGGGNEQFF.

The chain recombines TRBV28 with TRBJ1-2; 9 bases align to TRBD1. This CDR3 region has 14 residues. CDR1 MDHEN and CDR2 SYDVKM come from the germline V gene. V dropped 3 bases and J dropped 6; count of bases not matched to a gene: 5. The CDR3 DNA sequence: TGTGCCAGCAGTTTGGGGAGGGACAGGGATGGCTACACCTTC. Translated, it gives CASSLGRDRDGYTF.

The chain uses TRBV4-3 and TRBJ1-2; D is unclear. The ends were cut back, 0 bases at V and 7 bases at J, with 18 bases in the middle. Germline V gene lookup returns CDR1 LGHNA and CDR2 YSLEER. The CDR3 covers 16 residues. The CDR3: CASSQDVNEAVGGYTF. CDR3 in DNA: TGCGCCAGCAGCCAAGATGTGAACGAAGCGGTGGGTGGCTACACCTTC.